The 21 T cell receptor beta chains listed next were all sequenced from one sample in a study of blood T cell repertoires in COVID-19. Profiling relied on immunoSEQ multiplex PCR, and the TCRdb table lists in-frame clones only, not all of them. This sample carries about 280,000 clones, about 85% of them seen once, and the ten largest clones take about an eighth. The material sequenced was peripheral blood. The receptors originated from a human donor in a cohort sampled during active COVID-19.

The gene calls are TRBV10-2 and TRBJ1-2; D is possibly TRBD1 (6 bases). Trimming took 2 bases from V and 4 from J, leaving 11 bases between them. The CDR3 loop spans 14 amino acids. Germline CDR1 reads WSHSY; CDR2 reads SAAADI. The CDR3 nucleotides read TGCGCCAGCAGTGAGCTAGGGGGTGGCTATGGCTACACCTTC. Translating it yields CASSELGGGYGYTF.

V is TRBV5-6 and J is TRBJ2-1; D perhaps matches TRBD1 (6 bases). The V end was cut by 6 bases, the J end by 2 bases, with 18 bases between. Germline CDR1 and CDR2: SGHDT and YYEEEE. The CDR3 consists of 16 residues. The CDR3 nucleotides read TGTGCCAGCAAGCCCCAGACAGGACTTCCCTACAATGAGCAGTTCTTC. Translated, it gives CASKPQTGLPYNEQFF.

The chain recombines TRBV7-8 with TRBJ2-7; 7 bases agree with TRBD1. Germline loops: CDR1 SGHVS, CDR2 FQNEAQ. This CDR3 is 14 amino acids long. The J segment lost 5 bases and the V segment lost 5 bases, leaving 9 bases of the junction unmatched. The DNA for the CDR3 is TGTGCCAGCAGCGCTAGACAGGGTCTCAACGAGCAGTACTTC. This encodes CASSARQGLNEQYF.

J is TRBJ2-1 and V is TRBV12-3 or TRBV12-4, with TRBD1 matching 8 bases. The CDR3 has 12 residues. After removal of 5 bases from V and 9 bases from J, the junction contained 3 bases not matched to a gene. This chain's CDR3 is CASSLRGREQFF. In DNA, the CDR3 is TGTGCCAGCAGTCTCAGGGGGCGTGAGCAGTTCTTC.

The chain joins TRBV6-2 or TRBV6-3 to TRBJ2-1; TRBD1 agrees at 8 bases. V gave up 6 bases and J gave up 6 bases; unmatched junction bases: 7. The length of the CDR3 is 14 residues. Germline V gene data show CDR1 as MNHEY and CDR2 as SVGEGT. The CDR3 loop reads CASSGTGRTNEQFF. CDR3 coding DNA: TGTGCCAGCAGCGGGACAGGACGCACCAATGAGCAGTTCTTC.

This clone turned up a few times. The rearrangement joins TRBV7-9 to TRBJ1-5; TRBD1 aligns across 10 bases. This CDR3 comprises 15 residues. V lost 7 bases and J lost 5; bases outside the gene matches: 8. Germline lookup yields CDR1 SEHNR and CDR2 FQNEAQ (reference sequence). The CDR3 DNA sequence: TGTGCCAGCACCTCTTGGACAGGGGGTGATCAGCCCCAGCATTTT. Translating gives CASTSWTGGDQPQHF.

This clone was seen a handful of times. In the same sample, other DNA sequences code for this CDR3. The chain combines TRBV5-6 with TRBJ1-2; D unresolved. The CDR3 spans 14 residues. The V end was cut by 0 bases, the J end by 0 bases, with 6 bases between. CDR1 SGHDT and CDR2 YYEEEE come from the germline V gene. CDR3 nucleotides: TGTGCCAGCAGCTTGGGACAAGCTAACTATGGCTACACCTTC. Protein product: CASSLGQANYGYTF.

This chain links TRBV3-1 (or the pseudogene TRBV3-2) with TRBJ2-3, with D perhaps TRBD1 (6 bases). V was shortened by 1 base and J by 6 bases, with 11 bases between the two germline ends. CDR1 is LGHDT and CDR2 is YNNKEL in the germline V gene (reference sequence). The CDR3 spans 14 residues. The chain's CDR3 is CASSQATDRDTQYF. As DNA, the CDR3 is TGTGCCAGCAGCCAAGCGACAGACAGGGATACGCAGTATTTT.

This clone has a single count. The V call is TRBV5-1, the J call TRBJ2-1; 8 bases line up with TRBD2. The CDR3 covers 14 residues. Germline V gene lookup returns CDR1 SGHRS and CDR2 YFSETQ. With 2 bases clipped from V and 7 bases from J, the junction kept 5 bases outside the gene matches. The chain's CDR3 is CASSLAGARNEQFF. The CDR3 DNA reads as TGCGCCAGCAGCTTAGCGGGAGCAAGGAATGAGCAGTTCTTC.

This clone was seen once. The chain links TRBV18 to TRBJ2-2; 8 bases fit TRBD1. The CDR3 sequence is 21 residues long. V was clipped by 1 base and J by 4 bases; unmatched bases: 20. Germline CDR1 KGHSH, CDR2 LQKENI. For the CDR3, the DNA is TGTGCCAGCTCACCACGAAGATTTGCAACCCGGGACAGGTCATCCACCGGGGAGCTGTTTTTT. Translating it yields CASSPRRFATRDRSSTGELFF.

This rearrangement joins TRBV28 to TRBJ1-5; no firm D call. The CDR3 has 12 residues. V lost 7 bases and J lost 6, with 10 bases in between. CDR1 is MDHEN and CDR2 is SYDVKM in the germline V gene. This CDR3 reads CASTTLPQPQHF. The DNA of the CDR3 is TGTGCCAGCACCACCCTACCTCAGCCCCAGCATTTT.

This clone has only a few counts. The chain has TRBV11-2 and TRBJ2-3, with 7 nucleotides matching TRBD1. This CDR3 comprises 15 residues. Losses at the gene ends were 6 bases for V and 6 bases for J; bases not matched to a gene: 12. The germline gives CDR1 SGHAT, CDR2 FQNNGV. This CDR3 reads CASSSDRDGSDTQYF. Here the CDR3 DNA reads TGTGCCAGCAGTTCCGACAGGGATGGATCGGATACGCAGTATTTT.

The chain recombines TRBV10-3 with TRBJ2-5, with 10 bases identical to TRBD2. With 4 bases clipped from V and 0 bases from J, the junction kept 5 bases outside the gene matches. Germline CDR1 ENHRY, CDR2 SYGVKD. The CDR3 runs 16 residues. CDR3 in DNA: TGTGCCATCAGTGGTTCAAGCGGGAGGGACCAAGAGACCCAGTACTTC. Translated: CAISGSSGRDQETQYF.

This chain's CDR3 is CARSLTRTSGRCDTQYF. CDR3 sequence (DNA): TGTGCCAGAAGCTTGACCCGGACTAGCGGGAGATGTGATACGCAGTATTTT. The chain couples TRBV5-3 to TRBJ2-3; 13 bases agree with TRBD2. TRBV5-3 carries the ORF label, with uncertain function. The CDR3 extends over 17 amino acids. Germline trimming cut 1 base from V and 6 bases from J; bases unmatched to any gene: 8.

This clone was seen at least ten times. The chain links TRBV5-4 to TRBJ2-1; possibly TRBD2 for D (6 bases). Germline V gives CDR1 SGHNT, CDR2 YYREEE (reference sequence). The V end was cut by 3 bases, the J end by 6 bases, with 7 bases between. The CDR3 covers 12 residues. CDR3 nucleotide sequence: TGTGCCAGCAGCTCTAGCGTCAATGAGCAGTTCTTC. It specifies CASSSSVNEQFF.

The chain recombines TRBV6-6 with TRBJ2-3, with a tentative D call TRBD1 (6 bases). This CDR3 region has 19 residues. Trimming removed 5 bases from V and 2 bases from J, with 26 bases in between. Germline lookup yields CDR1 MNHNY and CDR2 SVGAGI (reference sequence). The CDR3 protein is CASSPTVYRVQGPTDTQYF. DNA for the CDR3: TGTGCCAGCAGTCCGACAGTCTACAGGGTACAGGGACCCACAGATACGCAGTATTTT.

V gene TRBV29-1 combines with J gene TRBJ1-3, with 8 bases lining up with TRBD1. V shed 5 bases and J 2 bases; nucleotides not matched to a gene: 2. Germline V gene sequence: CDR1 SQVTM, CDR2 ANQGSEA. The CDR3 has 13 residues. The CDR3 reads CSVRDRTGNTIYF. In DNA form, the CDR3 reads TGCAGCGTTCGGGACAGGACTGGAAACACCATATATTTT.

This clone was detected many times. This rearrangement joins TRBV5-8 to TRBJ2-1; the D gene is possibly TRBD2 (6 bases). The CDR3 runs 16 residues. Germline CDR1 reads SGHTS; CDR2 reads YDEGEE. Between the trimmed V and J ends, which lost 6 bases and 2 bases, there was a span of 18 bases. The CDR3 loop is CASTLLVGGTYNEQFF. The CDR3 DNA follows: TGTGCCAGCACCCTCTTAGTGGGAGGAACCTACAATGAGCAGTTCTTC.

V gene TRBV28 combines with J gene TRBJ2-1; 16 bases are a match to TRBD2. CDR1 MDHEN and CDR2 SYDVKM come from the germline V gene. V trimming: 8 bases; J trimming: 10 bases; junction bases outside the gene matches: 8. This CDR3 has 15 residues. The CDR3 here is CASRGTSGREHEQFF. The CDR3 coding sequence is TGTGCCAGCCGAGGGACTAGCGGGAGGGAGCACGAGCAGTTCTTC.

This clone was detected only once. CDR3 loop: CASSLTENPSYEQYF. DNA for the CDR3: TGTGCCAGCAGCTTGACGGAGAACCCCTCCTACGAGCAGTACTTC. V usage is TRBV5-6 and J usage is TRBJ2-7; D is ambiguous. The germline CDR1 and CDR2 sequences are SGHDT and YYEEEE. Trimming removed 1 base from V and 0 bases from J, with 11 bases in between. The CDR3 loop spans 15 amino acids.

The V and J genes are TRBV9 and TRBJ2-6; tentative D call: TRBD1 (6 bases). Germline V gene data show CDR1 as SGDLS and CDR2 as YYNGEE. The CDR3 contains 16 residues. Trimming pared 3 bases from V and 0 bases from J, leaving 10 bases between. The DNA for the CDR3 is TGTGCCAGCAGCGAGGGGGTGACCTCTGGGGCCAACGTCCTGACTTTC. Translating gives CASSEGVTSGANVLTF. Variable domain in full (rest from reference TRBV9 and TRBJ2-6): DSGVTQTPKHLITATGQRVTLRCSPRSGDLSVYWYQQSLDQGLQFLIQYYNGEERAKGNILERFSAQQFPDLHSELNLSSLELGDSALYFCASSEGVTSGANVLTFGAGSRLTVL.